This T cell receptor (beta chain) was sequenced in a study of blood T cell repertoires in COVID-19. Whole-study context: Sites in the United States, Italy and Spain provided acute and convalescent COVID-19 samples. The cDNA or gDNA used as material had been derived from T cells, B-cell-depleted T cells, or PBMCs.

Germline V gene data show CDR1 as SGDLS and CDR2 as YYNGEE. The ends lost 2 bases at V and 7 bases at J; junction bases unmatched: 8. The CDR3 covers 16 residues. As processed by the authors: Amplification from reference gene primers served as the basis for estimated nucleated cell counts. Data came from immunoSEQ multiplex PCR; TCRdb stores just in-frame clones and leaves some out. The V and J calls and clone size are taken from that table; D and trimming were inferred from the DNA. The sample lists a few hundred thousand clones, more than 70% occurring once. The V call is TRBV9, the J call TRBJ2-2, with 10 positions matching TRBD2. The source material was peripheral blood. The clonotype was recovered from a woman in her 50s with acute or convalescent COVID-19. CDR3 nucleotides: TGTGCCAGCAGCGTGAGCGGGGGGGCTGAGGTCGGGGAGCTGTTTTTT. This encodes CASSVSGGAEVGELFF.